This T cell receptor beta chain was sequenced in a study of early T cells in non-severe SARS-CoV-2 infection. This clonotype was observed a few times. V shed 6 bases, J shed 3 bases, and the junction held 10 bases outside the gene matches. The CDR3 has 15 residues. Germline V CDR1 and CDR2: SNHLY, FYNNEI. TCRdb independently ran MiXCR on the 5' RACE reads; one entry per CDR3 protein. Of tens of thousands of distinct CDR3 sequences in the sample, over 13% were seen once. The receptor's source is an adult who was a healthcare worker with PCR-confirmed SARS-CoV-2 infection or an uninfected control (not recorded which). The material sequenced was whole blood. This chain joins TRBV2 and TRBJ2-5; TRBD1 matches at 7 bases. CDR3 region: CASRPRDSGEETQYF. In nucleotides, the CDR3 is TGTGCCAGCAGGCCCAGGGACAGTGGAGAAGAGACCCAGTACTTC.